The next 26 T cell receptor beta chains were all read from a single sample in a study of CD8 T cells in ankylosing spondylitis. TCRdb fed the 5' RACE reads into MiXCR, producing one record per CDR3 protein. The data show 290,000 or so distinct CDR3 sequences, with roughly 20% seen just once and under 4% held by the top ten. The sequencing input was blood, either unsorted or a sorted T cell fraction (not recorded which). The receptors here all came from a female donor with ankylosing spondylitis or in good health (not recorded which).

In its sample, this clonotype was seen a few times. The CDR3 loop is CASSQDWRGGRETQYF. The CDR3, as DNA: TGTGCCAGCAGCCAAGACTGGCGGGGGGGGCGAGAGACCCAGTACTTC. V gene TRBV3-1 combines with J gene TRBJ2-5, with TRBD2 matching over 9 bases. From germline, CDR1 is LGHDT and CDR2 YNNKEL (reference sequence). V was clipped by 0 bases and J by 4 bases; unmatched bases: 6. The CDR3 covers 16 residues.

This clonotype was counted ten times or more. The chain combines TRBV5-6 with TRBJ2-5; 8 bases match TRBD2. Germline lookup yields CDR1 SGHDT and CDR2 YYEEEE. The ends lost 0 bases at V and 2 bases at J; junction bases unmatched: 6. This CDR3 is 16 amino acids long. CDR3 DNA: TGTGCCAGCAGCTTGGCTCCTAGCGGGTCACAAGAGACCCAGTACTTC. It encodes CASSLAPSGSQETQYF.

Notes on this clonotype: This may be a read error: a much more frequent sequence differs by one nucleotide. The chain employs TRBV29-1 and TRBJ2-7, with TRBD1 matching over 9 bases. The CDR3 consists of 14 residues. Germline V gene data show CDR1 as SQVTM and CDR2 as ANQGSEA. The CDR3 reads CSVGLGTGRYDQYF. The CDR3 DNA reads TGCAGCGTTGGGTTGGGGACAGGGCGGTACGATCAGTACTTC.

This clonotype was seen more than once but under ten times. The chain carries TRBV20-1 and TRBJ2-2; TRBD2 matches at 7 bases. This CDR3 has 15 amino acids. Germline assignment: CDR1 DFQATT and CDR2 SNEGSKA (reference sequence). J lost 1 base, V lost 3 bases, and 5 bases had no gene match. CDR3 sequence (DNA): TGCAGTGCTAGCGATCTAGCGGTGAACACCGGGGAGCTGTTTTTT. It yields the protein CSASDLAVNTGELFF.

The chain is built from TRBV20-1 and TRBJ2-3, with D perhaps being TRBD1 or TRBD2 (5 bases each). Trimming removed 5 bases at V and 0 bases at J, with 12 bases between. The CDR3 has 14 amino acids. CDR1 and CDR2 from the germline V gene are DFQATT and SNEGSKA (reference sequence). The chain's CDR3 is CSAPRDPSTDTQYF. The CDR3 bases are TGCAGTGCTCCCCGGGACCCTAGCACAGATACGCAGTATTTT.

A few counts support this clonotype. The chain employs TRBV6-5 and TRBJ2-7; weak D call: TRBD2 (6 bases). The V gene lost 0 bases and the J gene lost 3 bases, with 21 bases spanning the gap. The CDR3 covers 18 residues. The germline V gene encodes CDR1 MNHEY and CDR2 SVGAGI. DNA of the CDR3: TGTGCCAGCAGTTACTCGACGCGTACCGGGACTCTAAGCTACGAGCAGTACTTC. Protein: CASSYSTRTGTLSYEQYF.

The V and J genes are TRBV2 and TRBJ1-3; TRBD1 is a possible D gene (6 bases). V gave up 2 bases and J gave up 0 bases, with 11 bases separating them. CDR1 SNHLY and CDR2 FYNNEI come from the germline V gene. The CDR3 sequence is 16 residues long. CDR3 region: CASSELTGASGNTIYF. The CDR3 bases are TGTGCCAGCAGTGAACTAACGGGGGCCTCTGGAAACACCATATATTTT.

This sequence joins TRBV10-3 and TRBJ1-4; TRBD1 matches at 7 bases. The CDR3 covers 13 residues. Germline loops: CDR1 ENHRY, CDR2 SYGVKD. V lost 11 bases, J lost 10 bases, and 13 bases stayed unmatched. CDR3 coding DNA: TGTGCCGTGAGACACGACAGGGAAGGAAAACTGTTTTTT. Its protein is CAVRHDREGKLFF.

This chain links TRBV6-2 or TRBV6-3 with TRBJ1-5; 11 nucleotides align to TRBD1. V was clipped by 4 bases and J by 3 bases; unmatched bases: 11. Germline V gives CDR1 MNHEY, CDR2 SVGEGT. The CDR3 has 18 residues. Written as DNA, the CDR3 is TGTGCCAGCAGTTTCGCCCGGACAGGGGGCTTCCTCAATCAGCCCCAGCATTTT. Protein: CASSFARTGGFLNQPQHF.

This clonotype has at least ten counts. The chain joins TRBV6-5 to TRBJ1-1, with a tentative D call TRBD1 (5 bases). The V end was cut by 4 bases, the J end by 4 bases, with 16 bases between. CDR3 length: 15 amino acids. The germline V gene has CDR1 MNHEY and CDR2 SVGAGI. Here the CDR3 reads CASSSFGGLRTEAFF. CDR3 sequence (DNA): TGTGCCAGCAGTTCTTTTGGGGGTTTACGCACTGAAGCTTTCTTT.

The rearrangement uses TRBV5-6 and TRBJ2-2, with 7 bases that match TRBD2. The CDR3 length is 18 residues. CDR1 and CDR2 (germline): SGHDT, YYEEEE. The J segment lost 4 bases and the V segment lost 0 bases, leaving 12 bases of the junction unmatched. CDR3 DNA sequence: TGTGCCAGCAGCTTGGAAGGGCTGGGCGGGAGAAGCACCGGGGAGCTGTTTTTT. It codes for CASSLEGLGGRSTGELFF.

The CDR3 nucleotides read TGTGCCAGCCTATTAGGGGGGGACCGCGCTGGAAACACCATATATTTT. This translates into CASLLGGDRAGNTIYF. J is TRBJ1-3 and V is TRBV18, with a tentative D call TRBD1 (6 bases). Looked up from germline, CDR1 is KGHSH and CDR2 is LQKENI. CDR3 length: 16 residues. V lost 8 bases, J lost 2 bases, and 19 bases lay in between.

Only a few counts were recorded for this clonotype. CDR3 nucleotide sequence: TGTGCCAGCAGCTTAGCGGGACCGGCTACCCAGTACTTC. Translation: CASSLAGPATQYF. The chain uses TRBV7-2 and TRBJ2-5; either TRBD1 or TRBD2 may supply D (5 bases each). The V gene's germline CDR1 is SGHTA and CDR2 FQGNSA. The CDR3 sequence is 13 residues long. The V end lost 0 bases, the J end lost 8 bases, and 10 bases lay between the germline ends.

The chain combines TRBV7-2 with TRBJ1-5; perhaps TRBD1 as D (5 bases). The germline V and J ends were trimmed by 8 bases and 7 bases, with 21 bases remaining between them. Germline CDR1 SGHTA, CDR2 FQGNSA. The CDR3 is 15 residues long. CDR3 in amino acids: CASSLAGGAWQPQHF. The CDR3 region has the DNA TGTGCCAGCTCCTTGGCGGGAGGGGCCTGGCAGCCCCAGCATTTT. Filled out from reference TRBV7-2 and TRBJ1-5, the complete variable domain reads GAGVSQSPSNKVTEKGKDVELRCDPISGHTALYWYRQSLGQGLEFLIYFQGNSAPDKSGLPSDRFSAERTGGSVSTLTIQRTQQEDSAVYLCASSLAGGAWQPQHFGDGTRLSIL.

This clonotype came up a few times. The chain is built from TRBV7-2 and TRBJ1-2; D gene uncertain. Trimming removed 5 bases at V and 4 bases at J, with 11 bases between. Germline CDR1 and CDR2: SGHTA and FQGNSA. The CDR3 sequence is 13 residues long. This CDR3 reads CASSPPHIYGYTF. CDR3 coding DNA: TGTGCCAGCAGCCCGCCCCACATCTATGGCTACACCTTC.

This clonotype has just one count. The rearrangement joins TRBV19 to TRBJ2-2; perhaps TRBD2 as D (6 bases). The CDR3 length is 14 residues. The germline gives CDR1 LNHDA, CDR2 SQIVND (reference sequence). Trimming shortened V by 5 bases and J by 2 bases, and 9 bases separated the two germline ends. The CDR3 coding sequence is TGTGCCAGTAGTTCGACTAGTAACACCGGGGAGCTGTTTTTT. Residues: CASSSTSNTGELFF.

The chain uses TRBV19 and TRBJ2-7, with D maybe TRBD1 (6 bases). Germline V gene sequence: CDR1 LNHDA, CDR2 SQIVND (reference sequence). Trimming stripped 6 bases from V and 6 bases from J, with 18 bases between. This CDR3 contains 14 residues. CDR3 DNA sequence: TGTGCCAGTAGCCCATCAACAGGGTTCGGCGAGCAGTACTTC. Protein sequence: CASSPSTGFGEQYF.

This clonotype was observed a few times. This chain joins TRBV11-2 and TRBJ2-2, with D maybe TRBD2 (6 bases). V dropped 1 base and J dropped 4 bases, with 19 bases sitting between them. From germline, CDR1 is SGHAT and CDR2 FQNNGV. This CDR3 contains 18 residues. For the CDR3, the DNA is TGTGCCAGCAGCTTAGTGACTATCCGGAGGGGTCCCACCGGGGAGCTGTTTTTT. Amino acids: CASSLVTIRRGPTGELFF.

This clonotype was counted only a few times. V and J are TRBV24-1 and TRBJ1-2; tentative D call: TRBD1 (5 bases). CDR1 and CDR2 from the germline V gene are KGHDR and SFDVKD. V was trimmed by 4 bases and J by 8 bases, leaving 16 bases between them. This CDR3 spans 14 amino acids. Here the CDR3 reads CATSEVTGTGGYTF. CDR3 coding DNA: TGTGCCACCAGTGAGGTTACCGGGACTGGGGGCTACACCTTC.

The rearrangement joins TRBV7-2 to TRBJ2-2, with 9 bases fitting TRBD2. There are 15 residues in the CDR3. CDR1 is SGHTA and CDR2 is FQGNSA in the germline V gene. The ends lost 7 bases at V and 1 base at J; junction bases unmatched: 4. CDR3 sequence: CASTLAGRNTGELFF. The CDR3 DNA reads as TGTGCCAGCACCCTAGCGGGAAGGAACACCGGGGAGCTGTTTTTT.

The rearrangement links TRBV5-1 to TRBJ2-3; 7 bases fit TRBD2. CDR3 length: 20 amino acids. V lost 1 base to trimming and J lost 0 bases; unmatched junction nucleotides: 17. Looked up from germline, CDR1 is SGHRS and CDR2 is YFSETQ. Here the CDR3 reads CASSLTPTSRGRVSTDTQYF. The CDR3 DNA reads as TGCGCCAGCAGCTTGACCCCTACTAGCCGTGGGAGGGTTAGCACAGATACGCAGTATTTT.

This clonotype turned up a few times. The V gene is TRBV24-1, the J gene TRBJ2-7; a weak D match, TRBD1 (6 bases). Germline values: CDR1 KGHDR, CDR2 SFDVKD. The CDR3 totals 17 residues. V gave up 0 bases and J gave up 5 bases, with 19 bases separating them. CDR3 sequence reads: CATSDLPYPGEAHEQYF. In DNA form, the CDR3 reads TGTGCCACCAGTGATTTGCCCTACCCAGGGGAAGCTCACGAGCAGTACTTC.

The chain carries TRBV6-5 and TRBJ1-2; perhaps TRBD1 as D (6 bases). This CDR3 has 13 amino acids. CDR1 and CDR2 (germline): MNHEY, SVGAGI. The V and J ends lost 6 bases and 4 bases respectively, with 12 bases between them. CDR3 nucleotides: TGTGCCAGCAGAAACACAGGGCCCTATGGCTACACCTTC. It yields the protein CASRNTGPYGYTF.

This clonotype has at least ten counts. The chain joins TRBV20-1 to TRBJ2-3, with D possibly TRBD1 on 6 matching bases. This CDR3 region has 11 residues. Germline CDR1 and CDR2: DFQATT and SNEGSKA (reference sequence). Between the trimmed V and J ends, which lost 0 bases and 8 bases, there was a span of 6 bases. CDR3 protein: CSAREGGTQYF. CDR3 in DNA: TGCAGTGCTAGAGAAGGGGGTACGCAGTATTTT.

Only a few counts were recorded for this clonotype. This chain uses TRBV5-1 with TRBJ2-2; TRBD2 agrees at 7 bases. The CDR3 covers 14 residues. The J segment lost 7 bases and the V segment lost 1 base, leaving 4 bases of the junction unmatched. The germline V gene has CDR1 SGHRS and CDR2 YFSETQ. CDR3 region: CASSLIGGSGELFF. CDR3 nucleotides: TGCGCCAGCAGCTTGATAGGCGGGAGCGGGGAGCTGTTTTTT. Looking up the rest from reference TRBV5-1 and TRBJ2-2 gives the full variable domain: KAGVTQTPRYLIKTRGQQVTLSCSPISGHRSVSWYQQTPGQGLQFLFEYFSETQRNKGNFPGRFSGRQFSNSRSEMNVSTLELGDSALYLCASSLIGGSGELFFGEGSRLTVL.

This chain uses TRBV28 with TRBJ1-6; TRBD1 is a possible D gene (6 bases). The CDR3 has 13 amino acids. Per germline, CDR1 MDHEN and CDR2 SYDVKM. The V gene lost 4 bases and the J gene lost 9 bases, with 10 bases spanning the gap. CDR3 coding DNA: TGTGCCAGCAGTTCTCCGGACAGTTCACCCCTCCACTTT. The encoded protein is CASSSPDSSPLHF.